This T cell receptor (beta chain) was identified during a study of blood T cell repertoires in COVID-19. Those enrolled, adults aged about 18 to 95 years, came from about two dozen US areas. Grouping used clinical history reported by participants in a survey and questionnaire. In Cohort 3, a recovered donor had either two negative PCRs, clearance, or symptom resolution. Methods used by the authors: Using reference gene primer amplification, nucleated cell counts were estimated. Method: immunoSEQ multiplex PCR; TCRdb's copy keeps in-frame clones and lacks some. That table gives V, J and clone size, and the DNA gave D and trimming. The top ten hold approximately 1.1% of the sample, which has a few hundred thousand clones, 80% to 90% seen once. V was trimmed by 3 bases and J by 3 bases, leaving 12 bases between them. Germline V lookup: CDR1 MNHNS, CDR2 SASEGT. This CDR3 is 15 amino acids long.

The source material was PBMCs or T cells enriched from blood (not recorded which). This chain links TRBV6-1 with TRBJ1-3; tentatively, D is TRBD1 (6 bases). This TCR came from a man aged 30 to 45 who had recovered from COVID-19. CDR3 amino acids: CASSDSQGSGNTIYF. The CDR3, as DNA: TGTGCCAGCAGTGATTCCCAGGGGAGTGGAAACACCATATATTTT.